These 28 T cell receptor beta chains were sequenced from one sample in a study of T cells in tumors after PD-1 blockade. The method was immunoSEQ multiplex PCR; TCRdb's version includes in-frame clones alone and lacks a portion of them. The sample records about 12,000 clones, about 60% being singletons. Source: tumor tissue, taken before anti-PD-1 treatment. The receptors come from a human donor with basal cell carcinoma.

J is TRBJ1-2 and V is TRBV9, with D unclear. Germline-derived CDR1 and CDR2 are SGDLS and YYNGEE. The CDR3 runs to 13 residues. V lost 4 bases and J 3 bases, leaving 10 bases between the germline ends. CDR3 protein: CASSNSWDYGYTF. In DNA, the CDR3 is TGTGCCAGCAGCAACTCTTGGGACTATGGCTACACCTTC.

The chain combines TRBV11-1 with TRBJ2-7; D remains ambiguous. The V gene's germline CDR1 is SGHAT and CDR2 FQDESV (reference sequence). V was shortened by 1 base and J by 5 bases, with 6 bases between the two germline ends. The CDR3 is 12 amino acids. CDR3 amino acids: CASSLGVNEQYF. CDR3 coding DNA: TGTGCCAGCAGCTTAGGGGTCAACGAGCAGTACTTC.

This clone was counted a few times. The CDR3 region is CASSLVEGREHGYTF. CDR3 bases: TGTGCCAGCAGCTTAGTCGAGGGTAGGGAACATGGCTACACCTTC. This chain connects TRBV7-6 to TRBJ1-2; D ambiguous. The CDR3 runs 15 residues. CDR1 SGHVS and CDR2 FNYEAQ come from the germline V gene. Trimming took off 1 base at V and 6 bases at J, with 15 bases between the two ends.

V gene TRBV27 combines with J gene TRBJ2-7; 7 bases are a match to TRBD1. This CDR3 has 14 amino acids. In germline, CDR1 is MNHEY, CDR2 SMNVEV (reference sequence). Losses at the gene ends were 5 bases for V and 2 bases for J; bases not matched to a gene: 6. For the CDR3, the DNA is TGTGCCAGCAGTGTCGACAGGGTGGCCTACGAGCAGTACTTC. This encodes CASSVDRVAYEQYF.

This chain joins TRBV7-2 and TRBJ2-7; the D gene is possibly TRBD2 (6 bases). V lost 2 bases and J lost 6, with 14 bases in between. The CDR3 loop spans 14 amino acids. The V gene's germline CDR1 is SGHTA and CDR2 FQGNSA. CDR3 region: CASSLRAGFGEQYF. CDR3 in DNA: TGTGCCAGCAGCTTAAGAGCGGGCTTCGGCGAGCAGTACTTC. The complete variable domain, with remaining parts taken from reference TRBV7-2 and TRBJ2-7, reads GAGVSQSPSNKVTEKGKDVELRCDPISGHTALYWYRQSLGQGLEFLIYFQGNSAPDKSGLPSDRFSAERTGGSVSTLTIQRTQQEDSAVYLCASSLRAGFGEQYFGPGTRLTVT.

J is TRBJ1-4 and V is TRBV29-1; unclear D gene. The CDR3 runs 14 residues. Per germline, CDR1 SQVTM and CDR2 ANQGSEA. Trimming removed 1 base from V and 4 bases from J, with 10 bases in between. CDR3 residues: CSVEGSGNNEKLFF. Here the CDR3 DNA reads TGCAGCGTTGAAGGGTCCGGGAATAATGAAAAACTGTTTTTT.

The chain combines TRBV18 with TRBJ2-3, with D tentatively TRBD2 (5 bases). The CDR3 is 13 amino acids. The V end lost 3 bases, the J end lost 2 bases, and 6 bases lay between the germline ends. The V gene's germline CDR1 is KGHSH and CDR2 LQKENI. The DNA for the CDR3 is TGTGCCAGCTCACCCGGGATCACAGATACGCAGTATTTT. Translated: CASSPGITDTQYF. Combining the CDR3 with reference TRBV18 and TRBJ2-3 gives the whole variable domain NAGVMQNPRHLVRRRGQEARLRCSPMKGHSHVYWYRQLPEEGLKFMVYLQKENIIDESGMPKERFSAEFPKEGPSILRIQQVVRGDSAAYFCASSPGITDTQYFGPGTRLTVL.

The V call is TRBV21-1, the J call TRBJ1-5; the D call TRBD1 from the table was never checked on the DNA. TRBV21-1 is termed a pseudogene. The CDR3 is 13 residues long. The CDR3 DNA sequence: TGTGCCAGCAGGGCAGGGCCCAATCAGCCCCAGCATTTT. Translated: CASRAGPNQPQHF.

This clone was counted a few times. This chain connects TRBV5-1 to TRBJ1-2; tentative D call: TRBD1 (5 bases). Germline CDR1 SGHRS, CDR2 YFSETQ. V dropped 0 bases and J dropped 5 bases, with 8 bases sitting between them. This CDR3 spans 13 amino acids. The CDR3 spells CASSLEQVYGYTF. CDR3 sequence (DNA): TGCGCCAGCAGCTTGGAACAGGTTTATGGCTACACCTTC.

The chain uses TRBV6-5 and TRBJ1-3; 7 bases are shared with TRBD1. V was pared by 6 bases and J by 1 base, with 3 bases of the junction left unmatched. Germline lookup yields CDR1 MNHEY and CDR2 SVGAGI. This CDR3 is 14 amino acids long. The DNA of the CDR3 is TGTGCCAGCAGCCAGGGGGGGTCTGGAAACACCATATATTTT. This gives the protein CASSQGGSGNTIYF.

This chain links TRBV15 with TRBJ2-3, with 8 bases identical to TRBD2. V dropped 0 bases and J dropped 6; count of bases not matched to a gene: 14. In germline, CDR1 is LNHNV, CDR2 YYDKDF (reference sequence). The CDR3 spans 18 residues. CDR3 sequence: CATSRERRPSGRIDTQYF. Written as DNA, the CDR3 is TGTGCCACCAGCAGAGAAAGGAGACCCAGCGGGAGAATCGATACGCAGTATTTT.

The J gene is TRBJ1-2, the V gene TRBV15; 7 nucleotides match TRBD1. V was pared by 1 base and J by 8 bases, with 7 bases of the junction left unmatched. Per the germline V gene, CDR1 is LNHNV and CDR2 is YYDKDF (reference sequence). The CDR3 contains 14 residues. CDR3 DNA: TGTGCCACCAGCAGAGGGAGGGGGCAGGAGGGCTACACCTTC. As protein: CATSRGRGQEGYTF.

The sample holds one count of this clone. This sequence joins TRBV9 and TRBJ2-7; TRBD2 might be the D (6 bases). The CDR3 totals 13 residues. The germline V gene encodes CDR1 SGDLS and CDR2 YYNGEE. V was shortened by 4 bases and J by 2 bases, with 10 bases between the two germline ends. CDR3 bases: TGTGCCAGCAGCATGGGGGGTACCTACGAGCAGTACTTC. Encoded protein: CASSMGGTYEQYF.

The chain has TRBV14 and TRBJ1-2; D remains ambiguous. The ends were cut back, 4 bases at V and 3 bases at J, with 9 bases in the middle. This CDR3 is 13 amino acids long. CDR1 and CDR2 from the germline V gene are SGHDN and FVKESK. CDR3 bases: TGTGCCAGCAGCCCCGGGCGGGACTATGGCTACACCTTC. Protein product: CASSPGRDYGYTF.

This chain joins TRBV4-1 and TRBJ1-1; possible D gene TRBD1, 6 bases. Germline V lookup: CDR1 MGHRA, CDR2 YSYEKL. V was pared by 4 bases and J by 4 bases, with 16 bases between. This CDR3 spans 15 amino acids. In nucleotides, the CDR3 is TGCGCCAGCAGCCGACTACAGGGTTCGCGCACTGAAGCTTTCTTT. Translating gives CASSRLQGSRTEAFF.

This clone was observed a single time. The rearrangement links TRBV6-5 to TRBJ1-1; 8 bases match TRBD1. Germline V gene sequence: CDR1 MNHEY, CDR2 SVGAGI. J was trimmed by 5 bases and V by 2 bases; bases with no gene match: 4. The CDR3 extends over 14 amino acids. The CDR3 nucleotides read TGTGCCAGCAGTTACGACAGGGGTCGTACTGAAGCTTTCTTT. Protein: CASSYDRGRTEAFF.

This clone was seen once. The gene calls are TRBV6-4 and TRBJ2-5; D remains ambiguous. The CDR3 runs to 15 residues. The V gene's germline CDR1 is MRHNA and CDR2 SNTAGT. Trimming took off 6 bases at V and 1 base at J, with 15 bases between the two ends. The chain's CDR3 is CASRRRPKPQETQYF. The CDR3 DNA reads as TGTGCCAGCAGGAGACGGCCGAAACCCCAAGAGACCCAGTACTTC.

This clone was observed once. This chain uses TRBV19 with TRBJ1-4, with TRBD1 as a possible D gene (6 bases). Looked up from germline, CDR1 is LNHDA and CDR2 is SQIVND (reference sequence). The CDR3 contains 14 residues. Deletions cut 4 bases from V and 8 bases from J, with 14 bases between. The chain's CDR3 is CASSTGGAWEKLFF. Here the CDR3 DNA reads TGTGCCAGTAGTACGGGGGGCGCTTGGGAAAAACTGTTTTTT.

The gene calls are TRBV30 and TRBJ2-7, with 7 bases that match TRBD2. The CDR3 runs to 13 residues. Trimming removed 3 bases from V and 4 bases from J; junction bases left unmatched: 6. CDR1 is GTSNPN and CDR2 is SVGIG in the germline V gene (reference sequence). The CDR3 region is CAWRLGRDYEQYF. CDR3 coding DNA: TGTGCCTGGAGGCTGGGGAGGGATTACGAGCAGTACTTC.

This clone rates as medium-sized. The V gene is TRBV15, the J gene TRBJ1-5, with TRBD1 matching 8 bases. Germline lookup yields CDR1 LNHNV and CDR2 YYDKDF (reference sequence). Trimming cost V 0 bases and J 6 bases; bases outside gene matches: 10. This CDR3 is 17 amino acids long. The CDR3, as DNA: TGTGCCACCAGCAGAGAGGGACAGGTCTACAAAAGTCAGCCCCAGCATTTT. This codes for CATSREGQVYKSQPQHF.

CDR3 amino acids: CASSSQYTQYF. DNA for the CDR3: TGCGCCAGCAGCTCCCAATATACGCAGTATTTT. This chain uses TRBV5-1 with TRBJ2-3; D is unclear. The CDR3 consists of 11 residues. Germline V gives CDR1 SGHRS, CDR2 YFSETQ. V dropped 3 bases and J dropped 7 bases, with 6 bases sitting between them.

This clone is deemed large. CDR3 protein: CASRLEVFGVHTEAFF. DNA for the CDR3: TGTGCCAGCAGACTCGAGGTTTTCGGTGTACACACTGAAGCTTTCTTT. The chain carries TRBV11-3 and TRBJ1-1; D unclear. The V gene's germline CDR1 is SGHNT and CDR2 YENEEA. V gave up 6 bases and J gave up 3 bases, with 20 bases separating them. The CDR3 runs 16 residues. Full variable domain (remainder filled in from reference TRBV11-3 and TRBJ1-1): EAGVVQSPRYKIIEKKQPVAFWCNPISGHNTLYWYLQNLGQGPELLIRYENEEAVDDSQLPKDRFSAERLKGVDSTLKIQPAELGDSAVYLCASRLEVFGVHTEAFFGQGTRLTVV.

The chain uses TRBV19 and TRBJ2-3; 9 bases match TRBD2. Germline loops: CDR1 LNHDA, CDR2 SQIVND (reference sequence). V trimming: 5 bases; J trimming: 4 bases; junction bases outside the gene matches: 4. The CDR3 covers 14 residues. The CDR3 sequence: CASSRSGGPDTQYF. In nucleotides, the CDR3 is TGTGCCAGTAGTCGGAGCGGGGGGCCAGATACGCAGTATTTT.

This clone has just a few counts. The chain joins TRBV12-3 or TRBV12-4 to TRBJ1-2, with TRBD1 matching over 7 bases. With 1 base clipped from V and 6 bases from J, the junction kept 2 bases outside the gene matches. The CDR3 spans 13 residues. As DNA, the CDR3 is TGTGCCAGCAGTTTAGGGCAGGGGGATGGCTACACCTTC. Residues: CASSLGQGDGYTF.

This clone was detected a few times. V and J are TRBV7-2 and TRBJ1-6; 7 positions match TRBD1. Germline trimming cut 0 bases from V and 3 bases from J; bases unmatched to any gene: 5. The CDR3 extends over 17 amino acids. Germline lookup yields CDR1 SGHTA and CDR2 FQGNSA. Here the CDR3 DNA reads TGTGCCAGCAGCTTAGCAGGACAGGAGCTCTATAATTCACCCCTCCACTTT. This encodes CASSLAGQELYNSPLHF.

The sample holds one count of this clone. DNA for the CDR3: TGTGCCAGCAGCTTAGATCGGGTGGCCCCCGGAAACACCGGGGAGCTGTTTTTT. Residues: CASSLDRVAPGNTGELFF. This sequence joins TRBV11-3 and TRBJ2-2, with no clear D. CDR3 length: 18 amino acids. Per germline, CDR1 SGHNT and CDR2 YENEEA. Trimming took off 0 bases at V and 2 bases at J, with 16 bases between the two ends.

This chain uses TRBV4-3 with TRBJ2-2; D remains ambiguous. This CDR3 comprises 12 residues. Trimming stripped 1 base from V and 8 bases from J, with 5 bases between. Germline V gene sequence: CDR1 LGHNA, CDR2 YSLEER. The CDR3 sequence: CASSQVGGELFF. In nucleotides, the CDR3 is TGCGCCAGCAGCCAAGTGGGGGGGGAGCTGTTTTTT.

In this sample, this clone turned up once. V and J are TRBV5-4 and TRBJ2-1; TRBD1 or TRBD2 may be the D gene (7 bases each). Germline CDR1 is SGHNT and CDR2 is YYREEE (reference sequence). The V gene lost 4 bases and the J gene lost 7 bases, with 18 bases spanning the gap. CDR3 length: 15 amino acids. The CDR3 DNA reads as TGTGCCAGCAGCAAGGACAGGTTGGGGGGGAATGAGCAGTTCTTC. Translated: CASSKDRLGGNEQFF.